This TCR beta chain was found in a study of neurological immune-mediated disorders. Overall study results and limits: Patients with HTLV-1-associated myelopathy showed the most TCR clonal expansion. Those with multiple sclerosis showed the least, falling below healthy controls.

At least ten counts were recorded for this clonotype. Its antigen is unidentified. V lost 10 bases to trimming and J lost 5 bases, with 11 bases between them. The CDR3 is made up of 11 amino acids. Germline CDR1 LNHDA, CDR2 SQIVND (reference sequence). Each CDR3 protein gets one entry after TCRdb re-called the 5' RACE reads with MiXCR. The sample consists of tens of thousands of distinct CDR3 sequences, 2% to 3% of them appearing once. What was sequenced was PBMCs. V is TRBV19 and J is TRBJ2-5, with D unclear. The receptor comes from a woman aged 25 to 45 with multiple sclerosis. The CDR3 region is CATLIGETQYF. The DNA of the CDR3 is TGTGCCACTCTTATAGGGGAGACCCAGTACTTC.